This T cell receptor (beta chain) was sequenced for a study of T cells after yellow fever vaccination. On the study more broadly: Any fraction with a low cell number was prepared using SMART-Seq v4 Ultra Low Input. Study-wide findings and caveats: There was a possibility that FACS-sorted repertoires contained abundant clonotypes contaminating from the bulk population.

TCRdb recomputed calls from the 5' RACE reads with MiXCR, one row per CDR3 protein. This sample has 150,000 to 200,000 distinct CDR3 sequences, with roughly 11% found just once. A note on this clonotype: Its antigen is as yet unknown.

This CDR3 comprises 18 residues. V lost 6 bases to trimming and J lost 0 bases, with 23 bases between them. The chain uses TRBV12-3 or TRBV12-4 and TRBJ1-1, with TRBD1 as a possible D gene (6 bases). The source of this sequence is a young man who received the YFV17D yellow fever vaccine. Here the sequenced sample was CD8+ T cells sorted from PBMCs, taken 15 days after the yellow fever booster vaccination. CDR3 loop: CASRLRTGTSRMNTEAFF. DNA of the CDR3: TGTGCCAGCAGGCTTAGAACGGGGACATCGAGAATGAACACTGAAGCTTTCTTT.